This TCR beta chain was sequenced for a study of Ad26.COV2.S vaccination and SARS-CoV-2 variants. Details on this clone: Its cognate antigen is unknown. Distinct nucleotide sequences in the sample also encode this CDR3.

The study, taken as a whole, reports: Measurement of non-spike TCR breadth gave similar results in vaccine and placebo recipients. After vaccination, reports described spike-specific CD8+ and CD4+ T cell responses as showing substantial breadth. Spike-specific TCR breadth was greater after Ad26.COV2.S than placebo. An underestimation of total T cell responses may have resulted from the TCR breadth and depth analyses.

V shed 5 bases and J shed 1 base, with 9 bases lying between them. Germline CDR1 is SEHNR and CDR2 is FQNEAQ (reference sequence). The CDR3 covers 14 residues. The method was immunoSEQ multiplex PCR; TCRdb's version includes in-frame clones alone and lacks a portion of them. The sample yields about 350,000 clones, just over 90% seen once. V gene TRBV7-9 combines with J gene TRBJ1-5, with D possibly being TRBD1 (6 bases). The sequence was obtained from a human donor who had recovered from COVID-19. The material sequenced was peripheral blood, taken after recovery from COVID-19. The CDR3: CASSLQGSNQPQHF. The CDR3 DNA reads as TGTGCCAGCAGCCTACAGGGAAGCAATCAGCCCCAGCATTTT. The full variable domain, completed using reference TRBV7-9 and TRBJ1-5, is DTGVSQNPRHKITKRGQNVTFRCDPISEHNRLYWYRQTLGQGPEFLTYFQNEAQLEKSRLLSDRFSAERPKGSFSTLEIQRTEQGDSAMYLCASSLQGSNQPQHFGDGTRLSIL.